The 24 T cell receptor beta chains reported below all come from one sample, sequenced in a study of cytomegalovirus exposure and HLA in healthy donors. The PCR used 60 Vbeta and 13 Jbeta primers. Measured with immunoSEQ multiplex PCR; TCRdb has only the in-frame clones, and not every one. The sample comprises about 150,000 clones, 72% of which are singletons, and roughly 2.1% rests with the top ten. Sequenced sample: PBMCs. The receptor source for this set is a man in his forties or fifties in good health and CMV-seronegative.

The rearrangement links TRBV6-4 to TRBJ2-3; 8 positions agree with TRBD2. This CDR3 is 15 amino acids long. Trimming took 4 bases from V and 4 from J; bases not matched to a gene: 7. CDR1 and CDR2 from the germline V gene are MRHNA and SNTAGT. CDR3: CASSGGSGSADTQYF. The CDR3 DNA is TGTGCCAGCAGTGGAGGCAGCGGGAGTGCAGATACGCAGTATTTT.

This clone came up a few times. V usage is TRBV2 and J usage is TRBJ1-5; no definite D call. Germline V gives CDR1 SNHLY, CDR2 FYNNEI. V was shortened by 6 bases and J by 2 bases, with 8 bases between the two germline ends. The CDR3 runs 13 residues. CDR3 amino acids: CASRSGGNQPQHF. The CDR3 DNA sequence: TGTGCCAGCAGGAGTGGTGGCAATCAGCCCCAGCATTTT. The variable domain in full, completed from reference TRBV2 and TRBJ1-5, reads EPEVTQTPSHQVTQMGQEVILRCVPISNHLYFYWYRQILGQKVEFLVSFYNNEISEKSEIFDDQFSVERPDGSNFTLKIRSTKLEDSAMYFCASRSGGNQPQHFGDGTRLSIL.

The DNA of the CDR3 is TGTGCCAGCAGCTTAGTAACAGGGGGAGAGACCCAGTACTTC. Translation gives CASSLVTGGETQYF. The rearrangement uses TRBV7-9 and TRBJ2-5; 8 bases are a match to TRBD1. The ends lost 1 base at V and 4 bases at J; junction bases unmatched: 2. This CDR3 has 14 residues. From germline, CDR1 is SEHNR and CDR2 FQNEAQ (reference sequence).

V is TRBV6-1 and J is TRBJ2-1; no clear D. V lost 2 bases to trimming and J lost 5 bases, with 4 bases between them. The V gene's germline CDR1 is MNHNS and CDR2 SASEGT. This CDR3 is built from 12 residues. CDR3 amino acids: CASSEPNNEQFF. As DNA, the CDR3 is TGTGCCAGCAGTGAACCTAACAATGAGCAGTTCTTC.

CDR3 bases: TGTGCCAGCAGCTTTGAGCGGGAGAGCTACGAGCAGTACTTC. This gives the protein CASSFERESYEQYF. The gene calls are TRBV7-9 and TRBJ2-7, with TRBD2 matching over 8 bases. The CDR3 extends over 14 amino acids. The ends lost 3 bases at V and 3 bases at J; junction bases unmatched: 4. The germline V gene encodes CDR1 SEHNR and CDR2 FQNEAQ (reference sequence).

DNA for the CDR3: TGCGCCAGCAGCTTGGATCTTGGGGGGAACTATGGCTACACCTTC. Amino acids: CASSLDLGGNYGYTF. This chain links TRBV5-1 with TRBJ1-2, with D possibly matching TRBD1 (5 bases). V shed 0 bases and J shed 2 bases, with 11 bases lying between them. The CDR3 sequence is 15 residues long. Germline lookup yields CDR1 SGHRS and CDR2 YFSETQ.

The chain recombines TRBV25-1 with TRBJ2-5, with 10 bases lining up with TRBD2. CDR1 MGHDK and CDR2 SYGVNS come from the germline V gene. After removal of 6 bases from V and 4 bases from J, the junction contained 5 bases not matched to a gene. The CDR3 totals 14 residues. CDR3 amino acids: CASRPSGSLETQYF. The CDR3 DNA sequence: TGTGCCAGCAGGCCTAGCGGGAGTTTAGAGACCCAGTACTTC.

The chain employs TRBV19 and TRBJ2-5, with 8 bases aligning to TRBD1. Germline CDR1 reads LNHDA; CDR2 reads SQIVND (reference sequence). The CDR3 sequence is 13 residues long. V lost 9 bases, J lost 3 bases, and 6 bases stayed unmatched. CDR3 bases: TGTGCCAGCCGCCAGGACAGGGAAGAGACCCAGTACTTC. Translated: CASRQDREETQYF.

The chain is built from TRBV7-9 and TRBJ1-4; D not certain. Per the germline V gene, CDR1 is SEHNR and CDR2 is FQNEAQ (reference sequence). V dropped 2 bases and J dropped 6 bases, with 16 bases sitting between them. CDR3 length: 16 amino acids. The CDR3 DNA reads TGTGCCAGCAGCTTATTCCCGAGTCACGGGGATGAAAAACTGTTTTTT. It specifies CASSLFPSHGDEKLFF.

Regarding this clone: Other DNA sequences in this sample translate to the same CDR3. The gene calls are TRBV5-6 and TRBJ2-3, with D possibly matching TRBD2 (6 bases). Per the germline V gene, CDR1 is SGHDT and CDR2 is YYEEEE. V was shortened by 1 base and J by 2 bases, with 11 bases between the two germline ends. The CDR3 is made up of 15 amino acids. CDR3 region: CASSLRRDHTDTQYF. In DNA, the CDR3 is TGTGCCAGCAGCTTGCGGCGGGACCACACAGATACGCAGTATTTT.

The chain combines TRBV7-2 with TRBJ2-7, with unresolved D. V lost 1 base to trimming and J lost 3 bases, with 7 bases between them. Per the germline V gene, CDR1 is SGHTA and CDR2 is FQGNSA. The CDR3 spans 13 residues. CDR3 loop: CASSLDSNYEQYF. CDR3 bases: TGTGCCAGCAGCTTAGACAGCAACTACGAGCAGTACTTC.

The chain links TRBV27 to TRBJ1-5, with D unresolved. V shed 2 bases and J shed 7 bases, with 9 bases lying between them. Germline CDR1 is MNHEY and CDR2 is SMNVEV (reference sequence). This CDR3 has 13 amino acids. The CDR3 region is CASSLNERQPQHF. In nucleotides, the CDR3 is TGTGCCAGCAGTTTAAATGAGCGGCAGCCCCAGCATTTT.

V usage is TRBV18 and J usage is TRBJ2-6, with 8 bases that match TRBD1. Germline trimming cut 5 bases from V and 9 bases from J; bases unmatched to any gene: 6. The CDR3 consists of 14 residues. Germline CDR1 and CDR2: KGHSH and LQKENI. The CDR3: CASSSGQGDNVLTF. CDR3 nucleotides: TGTGCCAGCTCATCTGGACAGGGAGACAACGTCCTGACTTTC.

The chain links TRBV10-3 to TRBJ2-1; no definite D call. With 2 bases removed from V and 7 bases from J, the gap between germline ends came to 3 bases. Per the germline V gene, CDR1 is ENHRY and CDR2 is SYGVKD. The CDR3 runs 11 residues. The DNA of the CDR3 is TGTGCCATCAGTGAGCTAAATGAGCAGTTCTTC. Amino acid sequence: CAISELNEQFF.

The sample holds a few counts of this clone. The CDR3 bases are TGTGCCAGCAGCTTCTGGGGGGGTGCAAACAATGAGCAGTTCTTC. Encoded protein: CASSFWGGANNEQFF. The gene calls are TRBV7-2 and TRBJ2-1; TRBD2 matches at 7 bases. Germline CDR1 and CDR2: SGHTA and FQGNSA. The CDR3 is made up of 15 amino acids. The V segment lost 3 bases and the J segment 5 bases; nucleotides outside the gene matches: 7.

Points on this clone: Other DNA sequences of this sample code for an identical CDR3. The rearrangement uses TRBV5-1 and TRBJ2-3, with 12 bases identical to TRBD2. J lost 3 bases, V lost 2 bases, and 1 base had no gene match. This CDR3 spans 15 amino acids. From germline, CDR1 is SGHRS and CDR2 YFSETQ. The CDR3 reads CASSFLAGGTDTQYF. The CDR3 coding sequence is TGCGCCAGCAGCTTTCTAGCGGGGGGGACAGATACGCAGTATTTT. The variable domain in full, completed from reference TRBV5-1 and TRBJ2-3, reads KAGVTQTPRYLIKTRGQQVTLSCSPISGHRSVSWYQQTPGQGLQFLFEYFSETQRNKGNFPGRFSGRQFSNSRSEMNVSTLELGDSALYLCASSFLAGGTDTQYFGPGTRLTVL.

This clone was picked up one time. The chain couples TRBV4-1 to TRBJ1-1; TRBD1 matches 7 bases. Per germline, CDR1 MGHRA and CDR2 YSYEKL. V gave up 0 bases and J gave up 3 bases; unmatched junction bases: 7. This CDR3 has 16 residues. The CDR3 bases are TGCGCCAGCAGCCAAGACCACAGGGGTGTGGACACTGAAGCTTTCTTT. It encodes CASSQDHRGVDTEAFF.

The rearrangement links TRBV10-2 to TRBJ2-1; 11 bases fit TRBD2. V was clipped by 3 bases and J by 4 bases; unmatched bases: 8. Germline V lookup: CDR1 WSHSY, CDR2 SAAADI. The CDR3 totals 17 residues. For the CDR3, the DNA is TGCGCCAGCAGTGACGGTAGCGGGAGGGCCTCATACAATGAGCAGTTCTTC. This gives the protein CASSDGSGRASYNEQFF.

This chain links TRBV6-5 with TRBJ1-5, with 7 bases fitting TRBD1. The ends lost 1 base at V and 5 bases at J; junction bases unmatched: 8. Germline V gives CDR1 MNHEY, CDR2 SVGAGI. This CDR3 region has 16 residues. CDR3 loop: CASSYFNRGADQPQHF. CDR3 nucleotides: TGTGCCAGCAGTTACTTCAACAGGGGCGCTGATCAGCCCCAGCATTTT.

The chain carries TRBV7-9 and TRBJ1-5; D is possibly TRBD1 (6 bases). Trimming took 5 bases from V and 3 from J, leaving 14 bases between them. The CDR3 spans 15 residues. The germline CDR1 and CDR2 sequences are SEHNR and FQNEAQ (reference sequence). CDR3 loop: CASSPGTTTNQPQHF. DNA of the CDR3: TGTGCCAGCAGCCCCGGGACAACGACCAATCAGCCCCAGCATTTT.

This clone was seen only once. The CDR3 is CASSVFRGASYEQYF. In nucleotides, the CDR3 is TGTGCCAGCAGTGTTTTCAGGGGGGCCTCCTACGAGCAGTACTTC. This chain links TRBV2 with TRBJ2-7; maybe TRBD1 (7 bases). The CDR3 consists of 15 residues. V was clipped by 4 bases and J by 0 bases, with 13 bases between them. CDR1 and CDR2 (germline): SNHLY, FYNNEI.

In its sample, this clone was seen a few times. V usage is TRBV30 and J usage is TRBJ2-7; D remains ambiguous. Looked up from germline, CDR1 is GTSNPN and CDR2 is SVGIG (reference sequence). This CDR3 is 12 amino acids long. Trimming took off 5 bases at V and 2 bases at J, with 10 bases between the two ends. CDR3 sequence: CAWGLTPYEQYF. In DNA, the CDR3 is TGTGCCTGGGGGCTTACCCCCTACGAGCAGTACTTC.

This clone was seen only a few times. The chain links TRBV5-4 to TRBJ1-1; the D is unclear. This CDR3 has 12 residues. V lost 0 bases and J 6 bases, leaving 6 bases between the germline ends. In germline, CDR1 is SGHNT, CDR2 YYREEE (reference sequence). CDR3 nucleotides: TGTGCCAGCAGCTTGGCACGGGCTGAAGCTTTCTTT. This gives the protein CASSLARAEAFF.

Only a few counts were recorded for this clone. The chain is built from TRBV19 and TRBJ1-1; possible D gene TRBD1, 5 bases. This CDR3 is 14 amino acids long. In germline, CDR1 is LNHDA, CDR2 SQIVND (reference sequence). V lost 5 bases and J lost 1, with 11 bases in between. The CDR3 loop is CASSFLDRNTEAFF. The CDR3 DNA follows: TGTGCCAGTAGTTTTCTCGACAGGAACACTGAAGCTTTCTTT.